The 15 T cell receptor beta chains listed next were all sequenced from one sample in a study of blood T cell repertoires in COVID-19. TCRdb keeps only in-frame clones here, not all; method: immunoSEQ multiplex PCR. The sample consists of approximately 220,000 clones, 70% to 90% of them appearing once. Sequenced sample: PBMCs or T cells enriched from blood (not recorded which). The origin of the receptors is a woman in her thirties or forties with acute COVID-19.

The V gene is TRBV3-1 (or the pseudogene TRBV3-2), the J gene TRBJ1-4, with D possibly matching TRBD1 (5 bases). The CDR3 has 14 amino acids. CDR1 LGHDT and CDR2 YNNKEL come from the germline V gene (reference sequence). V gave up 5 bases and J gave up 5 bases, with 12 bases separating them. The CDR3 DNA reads TGTGCCAGCAGCTTTCGACAGAACAATGAAAAACTGTTTTTT. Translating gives CASSFRQNNEKLFF.

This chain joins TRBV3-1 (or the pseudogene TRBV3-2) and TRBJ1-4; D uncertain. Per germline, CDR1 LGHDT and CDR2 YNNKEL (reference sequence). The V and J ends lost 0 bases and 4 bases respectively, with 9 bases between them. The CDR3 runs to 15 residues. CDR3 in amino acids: CASSQDSDYNEKLFF. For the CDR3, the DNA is TGTGCCAGCAGCCAAGATTCAGATTATAATGAAAAACTGTTTTTT.

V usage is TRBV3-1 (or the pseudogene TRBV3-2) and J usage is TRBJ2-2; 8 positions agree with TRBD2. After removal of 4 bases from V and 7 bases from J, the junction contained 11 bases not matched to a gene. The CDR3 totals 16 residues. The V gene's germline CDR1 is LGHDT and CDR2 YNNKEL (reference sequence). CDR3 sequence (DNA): TGTGCCAGCAGCCCCCCGGTCGGGGGGGAGGGCGGGGAGCTGTTTTTT. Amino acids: CASSPPVGGEGGELFF.

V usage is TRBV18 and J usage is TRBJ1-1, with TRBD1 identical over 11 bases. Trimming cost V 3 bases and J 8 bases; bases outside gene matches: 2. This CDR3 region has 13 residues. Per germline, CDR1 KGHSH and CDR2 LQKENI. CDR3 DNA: TGTGCCAGCTCACCCGGACAGGGGGCGGAAGCTTTCTTT. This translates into CASSPGQGAEAFF. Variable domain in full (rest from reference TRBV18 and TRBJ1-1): NAGVMQNPRHLVRRRGQEARLRCSPMKGHSHVYWYRQLPEEGLKFMVYLQKENIIDESGMPKERFSAEFPKEGPSILRIQQVVRGDSAAYFCASSPGQGAEAFFGQGTRLTVV.

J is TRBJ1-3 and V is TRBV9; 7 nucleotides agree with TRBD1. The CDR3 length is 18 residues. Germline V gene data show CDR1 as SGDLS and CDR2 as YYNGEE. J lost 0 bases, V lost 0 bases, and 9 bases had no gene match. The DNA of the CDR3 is TGTGCCAGCAGCGTAGCAATACAGGGGACGATCTCTGGAAACACCATATATTTT. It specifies CASSVAIQGTISGNTIYF.

The CDR3 sequence: CASSLRGLAPSSEQFF. Here the CDR3 DNA reads TGTGCCAGCAGCCTCCGAGGACTAGCGCCCAGCTCTGAGCAGTTCTTC. The V gene is TRBV5-4, the J gene TRBJ2-1; 9 nucleotides line up with TRBD2. CDR3 length equals 16 residues. The trim removed 4 bases at V and 9 bases at J, leaving 14 bases unmatched. Germline lookup yields CDR1 SGHNT and CDR2 YYREEE (reference sequence).

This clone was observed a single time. The CDR3 region is CASSASGASYNEQFF. In nucleotides, the CDR3 is TGTGCCAGCAGCGCCAGCGGGGCCTCCTACAATGAGCAGTTCTTC. J is TRBJ2-1 and V is TRBV9, with 7 bases lining up with TRBD2. The CDR3 totals 15 residues. From germline, CDR1 is SGDLS and CDR2 YYNGEE. V lost 3 bases and J lost 0; bases outside the gene matches: 3.

CDR3 nucleotides: TGCGCCAGCAGCTTGGGACTAGTGGTCGATGAGCAGTTCTTC. Its protein product is CASSLGLVVDEQFF. V and J are TRBV5-1 and TRBJ2-1; TRBD2 might be the D (6 bases). CDR3 length: 14 residues. The V gene's germline CDR1 is SGHRS and CDR2 YFSETQ. With 0 bases removed from V and 8 bases from J, the gap between germline ends came to 12 bases.

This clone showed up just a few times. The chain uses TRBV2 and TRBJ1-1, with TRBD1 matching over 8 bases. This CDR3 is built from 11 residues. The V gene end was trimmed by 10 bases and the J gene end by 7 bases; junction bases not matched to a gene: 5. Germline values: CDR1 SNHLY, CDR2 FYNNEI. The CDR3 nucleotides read TGTGCCACCTGGACAGGGAATGAAGCTTTCTTT. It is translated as CATWTGNEAFF.

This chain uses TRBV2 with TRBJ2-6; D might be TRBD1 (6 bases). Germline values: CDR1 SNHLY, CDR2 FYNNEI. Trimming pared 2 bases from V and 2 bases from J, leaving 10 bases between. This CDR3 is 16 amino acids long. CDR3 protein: CASSENRQAGANVLTF. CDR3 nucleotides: TGTGCCAGCAGTGAAAACCGACAGGCTGGGGCCAACGTCCTGACTTTC. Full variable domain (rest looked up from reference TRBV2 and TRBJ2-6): EPEVTQTPSHQVTQMGQEVILRCVPISNHLYFYWYRQILGQKVEFLVSFYNNEISEKSEIFDDQFSVERPDGSNFTLKIRSTKLEDSAMYFCASSENRQAGANVLTFGAGSRLTVL.

The DNA for the CDR3 is TGTGCCAGCAGTGAAGATACAGGGGGCTTGAGGACAGATACGCAGTATTTT. Encoded protein: CASSEDTGGLRTDTQYF. The rearrangement links TRBV6-1 to TRBJ2-3; TRBD1 matches at 9 bases. The CDR3 runs to 17 residues. J lost 3 bases, V lost 1 base, and 8 bases had no gene match. The germline CDR1 and CDR2 sequences are MNHNS and SASEGT.

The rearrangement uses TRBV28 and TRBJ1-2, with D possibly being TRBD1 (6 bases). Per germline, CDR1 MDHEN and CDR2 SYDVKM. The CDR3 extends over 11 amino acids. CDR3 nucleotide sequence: TGTGCTACGGGACAAAACTATGGCTACACCTTC. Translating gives CATGQNYGYTF.

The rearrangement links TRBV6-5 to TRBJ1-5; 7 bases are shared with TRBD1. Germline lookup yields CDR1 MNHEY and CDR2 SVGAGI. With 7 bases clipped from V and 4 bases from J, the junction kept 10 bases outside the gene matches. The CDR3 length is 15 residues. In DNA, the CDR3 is TGTGCCAGCAACCCTTCCCGGACAGGTAATCAGCCCCAGCATTTT. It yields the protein CASNPSRTGNQPQHF.

CDR3 region: CASSLSSGALNTEAFF. CDR3 bases: TGTGCCAGCAGTTTATCTTCTGGGGCCTTGAACACTGAAGCTTTCTTT. The chain carries TRBV27 and TRBJ1-1; tentative D call: TRBD1 (5 bases). The germline V and J ends were trimmed by 0 bases and 0 bases, with 11 bases remaining between them. The CDR3 covers 16 residues. Germline V gives CDR1 MNHEY, CDR2 SMNVEV (reference sequence).

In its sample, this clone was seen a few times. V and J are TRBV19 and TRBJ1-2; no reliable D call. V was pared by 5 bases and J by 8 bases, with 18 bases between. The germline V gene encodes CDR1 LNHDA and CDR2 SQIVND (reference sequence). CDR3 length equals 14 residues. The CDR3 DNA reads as TGTGCCAGTAGTCCAAGACGTCAGGCTGGCGGCTACACCTTC. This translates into CASSPRRQAGGYTF.